The 5 T cell receptor beta chains below all came from one sample that was sequenced in a study of T cell clonality in common variable immunodeficiency. Notes on the study in general: Common variable immunodeficiency TCR beta sequences reportedly had fewer deletions and N-nucleotide insertions.

The data were produced by immunoSEQ multiplex PCR, yet TCRdb's version contains in-frame clones alone and is incomplete. The sample shows 40,000 or so clones, none of them appearing just once. Their specific antigens are unknown. The sequenced sample was peripheral blood mononuclear cells. The receptors were gathered from a human donor with common variable immunodeficiency.

This clone was counted at least ten times. The CDR3 is cut off 3 residues early in the read; its end comes from the germline J gene. The chain combines TRBV7-3 with TRBJ2-6, with D tentatively TRBD1 (6 bases). Between the trimmed V and J ends, which lost 5 bases and 0 bases, there was a span of 14 bases. Germline loops: CDR1 SGHTA, CDR2 FQGTGA. This CDR3 region has 17 residues. The sequenced part of the CDR3 DNA is TGTGCCAGCAGCCCTAGTCCGACAGGCTCTGGGGCCAACGTC. Protein sequence: CASSPSPTGSGANV. The entire CDR3 sequence reads CASSPSPTGSGANVLTF.

On this clone: The read halts 3 residues ahead of the CDR3 end, with the missing end drawn from the germline J gene. This chain joins TRBV10-2 and TRBJ2-7, with 9 bases identical to TRBD2. The CDR3 spans 16 residues. The V gene's germline CDR1 is WSHSY and CDR2 SAAADI. Trimming at V came to 3 bases and at J to 5 bases, leaving 11 bases not matched to a gene. CDR3 residues: CASSESGAGGLNEQYF. The sequenced CDR3 bases are TGCGCCAGCAGTGAAAGTGGAGCGGGAGGATTGAACGAG.

This clone came up a few times. The read finishes 3 residues shy of the CDR3 end, and the germline J gene is used to complete it. The V gene is TRBV7-8, the J gene TRBJ2-5; possibly TRBD1 for D (6 bases). Germline CDR1 reads SGHVS; CDR2 reads FQNEAQ. The CDR3 sequence is 14 residues long. Trimming shortened V by 2 bases and J by 6 bases, and 13 bases separated the two germline ends. The sequenced part of the CDR3 DNA is TGTGCCAGCAGCTTAATTGGGGGCGGTCAGACC. It translates to CASSLIGGGQT. The CDR3 as a whole reads CASSLIGGGQTQYF.

Only a few counts were recorded for this clone. The read terminates 3 residues before the CDR3 end, so the remaining end is supplied by the germline J gene. The V call is TRBV30, the J call TRBJ1-5, with a tentative D call TRBD1 (5 bases). The V end lost 0 bases, the J end lost 5 bases, and 8 bases lay between the germline ends. In germline, CDR1 is GTSNPN, CDR2 SVGIG (reference sequence). CDR3 size: 13 residues. The DNA read from the CDR3 is TGTGCCTGGAGTGTTAGAGGGGATCAGCCC. The encoded protein is CAWSVRGDQP. In full, the CDR3 reads CAWSVRGDQPQHF. Full variable domain (outside the CDR3, taken from reference TRBV30 and TRBJ1-5): SQTIHQWPATLVQPVGSPLSLECTVEGTSNPNLYWYRQAAGRGLQLLFYSVGIGQISSEVPQNLSASRPQDRQFILSSKKLLLSDSGFYLCAWSVRGDQPQHFGDGTRLSIL.

For this clone: The read terminates 3 residues ahead of where the CDR3 ends, so the germline J gene completes it. The chain carries TRBV11-1 and TRBJ2-3; D tentatively reads TRBD1 or TRBD2 (5 bases each). The V gene lost 2 bases and the J gene lost 1 base, with 10 bases spanning the gap. The CDR3 has 15 amino acids. Germline CDR1 SGHAT, CDR2 FQDESV (reference sequence). The sequenced CDR3 bases are TGTGCCAGCAGCTTATTCCGAGGGGGCACAGATACG. As protein: CASSLFRGGTDT. The full CDR3 sequence reads CASSLFRGGTDTQYF. Looking up the rest from reference TRBV11-1 and TRBJ2-3 gives the full variable domain: EAEVAQSPRYKITEKSQAVAFWCDPISGHATLYWYRQILGQGPELLVQFQDESVVDDSQLPKDRFSAERLKGVDSTLKIQPAELGDSAMYLCASSLFRGGTDTQYFGPGTRLTVL.